The rows below give T cell receptor beta chains drawn from one sample of a study of graft-versus-host responses after intestinal transplantation. The antigens for these receptors are not known. Profiled with immunoSEQ multiplex PCR; TCRdb holds only in-frame clones, not every one. The sample holds tens of thousands of clones, over 85% seen once. The sample here was unstimulated CD8+ T cells sorted from spleen or lymph node cells, taken before intestinal transplant. These receptors all stem from a human donor who received an intestinal transplant. Both conserved end residues are part of each CDR3. Fields, in order: J gene, CDR3 length, V gene, D gene, clone size, CDR3 DNA, CDR3 protein. A D gene is named only where the DNA matches it firmly. Size is stated for part of the rows, as once, few or many counts, or as a class when the clone is expanded.

>TRBJ1-1|16|TRBV7-2|TRBD1|-
TGTGCCAGCAGCGTGGGGGTTGACAGGGCTCTCGCTGAAGCTTTCTTT
CASSVGVDRALAEAFF
>TRBJ2-5|16|TRBV4-3|TRBD1|once
TGCGCCAGCAGCCAGACCGGGACAGGGGCGGTGGAGACCCAGTACTTC
CASSQTGTGAVETQYF
>TRBJ2-3|15|TRBV6-1|TRBD2|once
TGTGCCAGCAGTCCTACTCTAGCGGCCACAGATACGCAGTATTTT
CASSPTLAATDTQYF
>TRBJ2-1|16|TRBV2|TRBD1|-
TGTGCCAGCAGTGATGGGACAGGGGGCATGTACAATGAGCAGTTCTTC
CASSDGTGGMYNEQFF
>TRBJ1-1|15|TRBV5-6|TRBD1|-
TGTGCCAGCAGCTTTGGGACAGACCCTAACACTGAAGCTTTCTTT
CASSFGTDPNTEAFF
>TRBJ2-3|13|TRBV7-3|TRBD1|-
TGTGCCAGCAGCCAAGGGGGCGCAGATACGCAGTATTTT
CASSQGGADTQYF
>TRBJ2-7|13|TRBV11-2|-|-
TGTGCCAGCAGCTTAGCCCCAGGCTACGAGCAGTACTTC
CASSLAPGYEQYF
>TRBJ2-7|14|TRBV7-9|-|once
TGTGCCAGCAGCTATGGCGGGGCGGGCCACGAGCAGTACTTC
CASSYGGAGHEQYF
>TRBJ2-5|15|TRBV4-1|-|-
TGCGCCAGCAGCCAAGAGCAAGGGGCGGTGGAGACCCAGTACTTC
CASSQEQGAVETQYF
>TRBJ2-1|14|TRBV5-6|TRBD1|-
TGTGCCAGCAGCTGGGACAGGGTCGGCAATGAGCAGTTCTTC
CASSWDRVGNEQFF
>TRBJ1-5|14|TRBV4-2|TRBD1|once
TGTGCCAGCAGCCTGACAGGGGTCAATCAGCCCCAGCATTTT
CASSLTGVNQPQHF
>TRBJ2-1|15|TRBV9|TRBD2|-
TGTGCCAGCAGCCAGAGCGGGGGCACCAACAATGAGCAGTTCTTC
CASSQSGGTNNEQFF
>TRBJ2-7|18|TRBV10-1|TRBD2|-
TGCGCCAGCAGTGAGTATTTTCGGGGGGGGACGGATACCTACGAGCAGTACTTC
CASSEYFRGGTDTYEQYF
>TRBJ2-7|14|TRBV7-2|-|-
TGTGCCGGCAGCTTAGGTCCAGGAACCTACGAGCAGTACTTC
CAGSLGPGTYEQYF
>TRBJ2-7|15|TRBV7-9|-|once
TGTGCCAGCAGCTTAGTATCGGGGGTAATAAACGAGCAGTACTTC
CASSLVSGVINEQYF
>TRBJ1-1|16|TRBV28|TRBD1|once
TGTGCCAGCAGTTTAATGGGACAGAACATGAACACTGAAGCTTTCTTT
CASSLMGQNMNTEAFF
>TRBJ2-1|14|TRBV2|-|-
TGTGCCAGCAGTGTACTGAACCAGGGATCCGAGCAGTTCTTC
CASSVLNQGSEQFF
>TRBJ2-5|14|TRBV6-6|TRBD2|-
TGTGCCAGCAGTCTAGAGACCGGGGGGGAGACCCAGTACTTC
CASSLETGGETQYF
>TRBJ2-4|20|TRBV4-1|TRBD1|-
TGCGCCAGCAGCCATCTTCCGGGACAGGGGGCCCTAGAGGCCAAAAACATTCAGTACTTC
CASSHLPGQGALEAKNIQYF
>TRBJ1-1|12|TRBV28|-|-
TGTGCCAGCAGCTACGGGAACACTGAAGCTTTCTTT
CASSYGNTEAFF
>TRBJ1-1|14|TRBV30|-|-
TGTGCCTGGAGCCCGGTGGACACCTACACTGAAGCTTTCTTT
CAWSPVDTYTEAFF
>TRBJ2-3|16|TRBV30|TRBD2|once
TGTGCCTGGAGTGCCGGGACTAGCGGGTCCTCAGATACGCAGTATTTT
CAWSAGTSGSSDTQYF
>TRBJ2-1|14|TRBV5-6|TRBD2|-
TGTGCCAGCAGCTTGACTAGCGGCTACAATGAGCAGTTCTTC
CASSLTSGYNEQFF
>TRBJ1-1|13|TRBV19|-|-
TGTGCCAGTAGCCCCCGGGGGGGCACTGAAGCTTTCTTT
CASSPRGGTEAFF
>TRBJ2-3|12|TRBV29-1|-|-
TGCAGCGTTGCCTTAGGAGGAGATACGCAGTATTTT
CSVALGGDTQYF
>TRBJ2-3|13|TRBV13|-|-
TGTGCCAGCAGCTCAACAGGGCCAGATACGCAGTATTTT
CASSSTGPDTQYF
>TRBJ1-2|13|TRBV29-1|-|-
TGCAGCGCAGGGGCCCTGGACTGGGATGGCTACACCTTC
CSAGALDWDGYTF
>TRBJ1-2|15|TRBV5-6|-|-
TGTGCCAGCAGCTTGTTGGTAGGAGGAGACTATGGCTACACCTTC
CASSLLVGGDYGYTF
>TRBJ2-3|15|TRBV30|-|-
TGTGCCTGGAGTGTCCCCCTCCTAGGCACAGATACGCAGTATTTT
CAWSVPLLGTDTQYF
>TRBJ2-3|14|TRBV9|TRBD2|-
TGTGCCAGCAGCGGCGGGGGAATGACAGATACGCAGTATTTT
CASSGGGMTDTQYF
>TRBJ2-1|11|TRBV11-2|TRBD1|once
TGTGCCAGCAGCGCCGGGACAGGGTCGTTCTTC
CASSAGTGSFF